Each of the 32 T cell receptor beta chains below was sequenced from the same sample in a study of T cell responses to AZD1222 COVID-19 vaccine. Measured with immunoSEQ multiplex PCR; TCRdb has only the in-frame clones, and not every one. The sample includes 160,000 or so clones, more than 85% of them seen just once. The input for sequencing was peripheral blood, taken 28 days after the second AZD1222 dose. These receptors all stem from an adult who received the AZD1222 COVID-19 vaccine.

The J gene is TRBJ2-5, the V gene TRBV7-2, with 7 positions matching TRBD1. The CDR3 has 15 residues. Per germline, CDR1 SGHTA and CDR2 FQGNSA. Germline trimming cut 0 bases from V and 7 bases from J; bases unmatched to any gene: 8. CDR3 loop: CASSLAGQLQGTQYF. In nucleotides, the CDR3 is TGTGCCAGCAGCTTAGCGGGACAGCTTCAGGGGACCCAGTACTTC.

The J gene is TRBJ1-5, the V gene TRBV27; the D gene is possibly TRBD1 (6 bases). Looked up from germline, CDR1 is MNHEY and CDR2 is SMNVEV (reference sequence). The CDR3 is 13 residues long. V dropped 4 bases and J dropped 4 bases, with 8 bases sitting between them. The CDR3: CASSYRENQPQHF. CDR3 bases: TGTGCCAGCAGTTACAGGGAAAATCAGCCCCAGCATTTT.

This clone was seen a single time. The chain recombines TRBV30 with TRBJ2-7, with a weak D call TRBD1 (6 bases). V dropped 1 base and J dropped 7 bases, with 26 bases sitting between them. The CDR3 spans 17 residues. Germline CDR1 GTSNPN, CDR2 SVGIG (reference sequence). CDR3 bases: TGTGCCTGGAGTGGTAAGACAGGCCCCCATTCTTCTAGTGAGCAGTACTTC. Its translation is CAWSGKTGPHSSSEQYF.

This rearrangement joins TRBV19 to TRBJ2-1; 9 bases align to TRBD1. Germline CDR1 and CDR2: LNHDA and SQIVND (reference sequence). The CDR3 is 14 residues long. Trimming at V came to 7 bases and at J to 9 bases, leaving 10 bases not matched to a gene. The CDR3 here is CASTRTGVGGEQFF. The DNA of the CDR3 is TGTGCCAGTACCCGGACAGGGGTGGGAGGTGAGCAGTTCTTC.

The gene calls are TRBV6-5 and TRBJ1-2, with D perhaps TRBD1 (5 bases). V was shortened by 4 bases and J by 8 bases, with 11 bases between the two germline ends. The CDR3 is made up of 12 amino acids. The germline CDR1 and CDR2 sequences are MNHEY and SVGAGI. CDR3 loop: CASSLGGDGYTF. The CDR3 bases are TGTGCCAGCAGTTTGGGCGGGGACGGCTACACCTTC.

There are many counts of this clone. The V call is TRBV11-2, the J call TRBJ2-7; tentatively, D is TRBD1 (7 bases). The length of the CDR3 is 13 residues. V lost 8 bases, J lost 3 bases, and 14 bases lay in between. Germline lookup yields CDR1 SGHAT and CDR2 FQNNGV. Here the CDR3 reads CASARGVGYEQYF. In DNA form, the CDR3 reads TGTGCCAGCGCCAGGGGGGTGGGCTACGAGCAGTACTTC.

The rearrangement joins TRBV18 to TRBJ2-7, with 9 bases that match TRBD1. Trimming cost V 5 bases and J 0 bases; bases outside gene matches: 5. The CDR3 spans 15 residues. CDR1 is KGHSH and CDR2 is LQKENI in the germline V gene. The CDR3 loop is CASSNGQGSSYEQYF. The CDR3 nucleotides are TGTGCCAGCTCAAACGGACAGGGGAGCTCCTACGAGCAGTACTTC.

This chain uses TRBV12-5 with TRBJ2-7; D is perhaps TRBD2 (5 bases). The V end lost 4 bases, the J end lost 6 bases, and 13 bases lay between the germline ends. This CDR3 has 13 amino acids. Per the germline V gene, CDR1 is LGHNT and CDR2 is FRNRAP. The chain's CDR3 is CASGSWTGPEQYF. CDR3 in DNA: TGTGCTAGTGGTTCATGGACTGGGCCCGAGCAGTACTTC. The full variable domain, its missing parts supplied by reference TRBV12-5 and TRBJ2-7, is DARVTQTPRHKVTEMGQEVTMRCQPILGHNTVFWYRQTMMQGLELLAYFRNRAPLDDSGMPKDRFSAEMPDATLATLKIQPSEPRDSAVYFCASGSWTGPEQYFGPGTRLTVT.

This rearrangement joins TRBV27 to TRBJ2-7; 11 nucleotides align to TRBD1. The trim removed 8 bases at V and 6 bases at J, leaving 9 bases unmatched. CDR1 MNHEY and CDR2 SMNVEV come from the germline V gene (reference sequence). The CDR3 length is 14 residues. The CDR3 coding sequence is TGTGCCAGCTCCAGGACAGGGGGCGCGGGCGAGCAGTACTTC. It translates to CASSRTGGAGEQYF.

The chain employs TRBV6-5 and TRBJ1-1, with 10 bases fitting TRBD1. This CDR3 is built from 13 residues. CDR1 and CDR2 (germline): MNHEY, SVGAGI. V dropped 6 bases and J dropped 14; count of bases not matched to a gene: 12. Here the CDR3 reads CASRLDRGDPSFF. The CDR3 bases are TGTGCCAGCAGACTGGACAGGGGGGACCCCAGCTTCTTT.

The rearrangement joins TRBV5-6 to TRBJ2-5, with a possible D match to TRBD1 (5 bases). Per germline, CDR1 SGHDT and CDR2 YYEEEE. V was clipped by 0 bases and J by 5 bases, with 8 bases between them. The CDR3 covers 13 residues. The DNA for the CDR3 is TGTGCCAGCAGCTTGGTAGCAGGGGAGACCCAGTACTTC. It encodes CASSLVAGETQYF.

The chain combines TRBV14 with TRBJ2-3; D may be TRBD2 (5 bases). V lost 1 base and J lost 2, with 19 bases in between. Germline V CDR1 and CDR2: SGHDN, FVKESK. The CDR3 loop spans 18 amino acids. The CDR3 is CASSQVPDYAAFTDTQYF. CDR3 DNA sequence: TGTGCCAGCAGCCAAGTACCCGACTACGCCGCTTTCACAGATACGCAGTATTTT.

This chain links TRBV5-5 with TRBJ1-1; D ambiguous. The CDR3 spans 14 residues. Germline V CDR1 and CDR2: SGHKS, YYEKEE (reference sequence). V lost 3 bases and J 3 bases, leaving 12 bases between the germline ends. CDR3 sequence: CASSSLTGYTEAFF. The CDR3, as DNA: TGTGCCAGCAGCTCGTTGACTGGGTACACTGAAGCTTTCTTT.

The rearrangement links TRBV30 to TRBJ2-5; 12 bases agree with TRBD1. This CDR3 is 14 amino acids long. Per germline, CDR1 GTSNPN and CDR2 SVGIG (reference sequence). Unmatched junction bases numbered 8, after V lost 8 bases and J lost 4 bases. The CDR3 protein is CAKGGQGAGETQYF. CDR3 nucleotides: TGTGCCAAGGGGGGACAGGGGGCAGGAGAGACCCAGTACTTC. The full variable domain, completed using reference TRBV30 and TRBJ2-5, is SQTIHQWPATLVQPVGSPLSLECTVEGTSNPNLYWYRQAAGRGLQLLFYSVGIGQISSEVPQNLSASRPQDRQFILSSKKLLLSDSGFYLCAKGGQGAGETQYFGPGTRLLVL.

The genes are TRBV13 and TRBJ1-3; weak D call: TRBD1 (6 bases). V was clipped by 3 bases and J by 6 bases, with 21 bases between them. This CDR3 is 17 amino acids long. The V gene's germline CDR1 is PRHDT and CDR2 FYEKMQ (reference sequence). CDR3 coding DNA: TGTGCCAGCAGCTTGGGACACTCAGCACCTTCGAAAAACACCATATATTTT. The encoded protein is CASSLGHSAPSKNTIYF.

This clone was picked up one time. This chain links TRBV5-1 with TRBJ1-6, with a weak D call TRBD1 (6 bases). The germline V and J ends were trimmed by 4 bases and 11 bases, with 10 bases remaining between them. CDR1 is SGHRS and CDR2 is YFSETQ in the germline V gene. The CDR3 contains 12 residues. CDR3 DNA: TGCGCCAGCAGCCCGGGGGCTGCACCCCTCCACTTT. Its translation is CASSPGAAPLHF.

The rearrangement uses TRBV14 and TRBJ2-1; 8 bases are shared with TRBD2. V shed 1 base, J shed 6 bases, and the junction held 11 bases outside the gene matches. Germline V lookup: CDR1 SGHDN, CDR2 FVKESK. There are 17 residues in the CDR3. The CDR3 region is CASSQGSGGRKINEQFF. CDR3 bases: TGTGCCAGCAGCCAAGGCAGCGGGGGCCGCAAAATCAATGAGCAGTTCTTC.

The CDR3: CASSPDSFSYEQYF. For the CDR3, the DNA is TGTGCCAGCAGCCCGGACAGCTTCTCCTACGAGCAGTACTTC. The chain is built from TRBV6-5 and TRBJ2-7, with D maybe TRBD1 (6 bases). This CDR3 spans 14 amino acids. The V gene lost 6 bases and the J gene lost 0 bases, with 12 bases spanning the gap. Germline V gene data show CDR1 as MNHEY and CDR2 as SVGAGI.

The gene calls are TRBV18 and TRBJ2-7, with D maybe TRBD1 (5 bases). The CDR3 is 13 amino acids. CDR1 KGHSH and CDR2 LQKENI come from the germline V gene. Trimming left V 3 bases short and J 3 bases short, with 9 bases between. The chain's CDR3 is CASSPTVNYEQYF. The CDR3, as DNA: TGTGCCAGCTCACCGACAGTTAACTACGAGCAGTACTTC.

This chain links TRBV11-2 with TRBJ2-5; a possible D gene is TRBD2 (7 bases). The CDR3 runs to 15 residues. The germline V gene encodes CDR1 SGHAT and CDR2 FQNNGV. Trimming removed 2 bases from V and 5 bases from J, with 15 bases in between. CDR3 loop: CASSLIGGPGETQYF. CDR3 in DNA: TGTGCCAGCAGCTTAATCGGGGGGCCCGGGGAGACCCAGTACTTC.

V usage is TRBV28 and J usage is TRBJ2-7, with TRBD2 as a possible D gene (5 bases). Germline V gives CDR1 MDHEN, CDR2 SYDVKM. Trimming cost V 6 bases and J 11 bases, with 20 bases left between them. This CDR3 region has 13 residues. Here the CDR3 reads CASSLPSGPAKYF. CDR3 coding DNA: TGTGCCAGCAGCTTACCGAGCGGACCAGCTAAGTACTTC.

The V call is TRBV6-5, the J call TRBJ2-2; D not certain. V lost 6 bases to trimming and J lost 6 bases, with 14 bases between them. Germline lookup yields CDR1 MNHEY and CDR2 SVGAGI. This CDR3 contains 14 residues. CDR3 residues: CASRDSGRAGELFF. The DNA of the CDR3 is TGTGCCAGCAGGGATTCGGGTCGGGCCGGGGAGCTGTTTTTT.

This chain connects TRBV11-2 to TRBJ2-2, with no clear D. The CDR3 consists of 15 residues. CDR1 is SGHAT, CDR2 FQNNGV, per germline. V was pared by 2 bases and J by 2 bases, with 9 bases between. DNA of the CDR3: TGTGCCAGCAGCTTAAATCAACTTAACACCGGGGAGCTGTTTTTT. It yields the protein CASSLNQLNTGELFF.

The rearrangement joins TRBV2 to TRBJ2-3, with unresolved D. V lost 7 bases, J lost 2 bases, and 10 bases lay in between. CDR1 and CDR2 from the germline V gene are SNHLY and FYNNEI. The CDR3 spans 13 residues. In DNA, the CDR3 is TGTGCCAGCACCCTGGAGTCCACAGATACGCAGTATTTT. It encodes CASTLESTDTQYF. The whole variable domain, filled in from reference TRBV2 and TRBJ2-3, reads EPEVTQTPSHQVTQMGQEVILRCVPISNHLYFYWYRQILGQKVEFLVSFYNNEISEKSEIFDDQFSVERPDGSNFTLKIRSTKLEDSAMYFCASTLESTDTQYFGPGTRLTVL.

V gene TRBV9 combines with J gene TRBJ1-4; TRBD1 matches at 8 bases. The junction had 9 bases not matched to a gene; V was cut back by 4 bases and J by 7 bases. The CDR3 totals 15 residues. CDR1 and CDR2 (germline): SGDLS, YYNGEE. The CDR3 spells CASSRGQGFGEKLFF. CDR3 nucleotide sequence: TGTGCCAGCAGCAGAGGACAGGGCTTCGGTGAAAAACTGTTTTTT.

The rearrangement joins TRBV6-5 to TRBJ1-4; D gene ambiguous. With 0 bases removed from V and 8 bases from J, the gap between germline ends came to 7 bases. The CDR3 has 13 residues. Germline CDR1 MNHEY, CDR2 SVGAGI. The CDR3 coding sequence is TGTGCCAGCAGTTACTCGGATTCGGAAAAACTGTTTTTT. Its translation: CASSYSDSEKLFF.

CDR3 in DNA: TGTGCCAGCAGCCAAGATTTCCGGGCCTCTGACACTGAAGCTTTCTTT. Protein product: CASSQDFRASDTEAFF. The rearrangement uses TRBV14 and TRBJ1-1; D gene uncertain. Germline V gene data show CDR1 as SGHDN and CDR2 as FVKESK. The CDR3 has 16 amino acids. Trimming took 0 bases from V and 3 from J, leaving 14 bases between them.

The V gene is TRBV14, the J gene TRBJ1-5, with unresolved D. V was clipped by 0 bases and J by 7 bases, with 7 bases between them. Germline-derived CDR1 and CDR2 are SGHDN and FVKESK. This CDR3 contains 13 residues. CDR3 amino acids: CASSQDQSQPQHF. CDR3 bases: TGTGCCAGCAGCCAAGATCAAAGCCAGCCCCAGCATTTT.

This clone was counted a single time. The chain employs TRBV6-2 or TRBV6-3 and TRBJ1-4; tentative D call: TRBD1 (5 bases). Germline assignment: CDR1 MNHEY and CDR2 SVGEGT. CDR3 size: 16 residues. V lost 1 base and J 4 bases, leaving 13 bases between the germline ends. CDR3 nucleotide sequence: TGTGCCAGCAGTTACTTCGGGGCCCAGGGTAATGAAAAACTGTTTTTT. This codes for CASSYFGAQGNEKLFF.

The chain links TRBV7-8 to TRBJ2-5, with D unclear. Germline assignment: CDR1 SGHVS and CDR2 FQNEAQ. V was trimmed by 1 base and J by 7 bases, leaving 10 bases between them. CDR3 size: 13 residues. The CDR3 DNA is TGTGCCAGCAGCTTAGGGTCGGGCGGGACCCAGTACTTC. Its translation is CASSLGSGGTQYF.

The genes are TRBV7-2 and TRBJ1-2; D uncertain. CDR1 and CDR2 (germline): SGHTA, FQGNSA. There are 13 residues in the CDR3. Trimming took 1 base from V and 6 from J, leaving 9 bases between them. The CDR3 DNA is TGTGCCAGCAGCTTAGGACAAGACCATGGCTACACCTTC. Protein: CASSLGQDHGYTF.

This chain uses TRBV10-3 with TRBJ2-5, with D maybe TRBD1 (6 bases). V lost 0 bases, J lost 5 bases, and 13 bases lay in between. The germline V gene encodes CDR1 ENHRY and CDR2 SYGVKD. The CDR3 contains 15 residues. The CDR3 nucleotides read TGTGCCATCAGTGAGTCGGGGGTTCAGGGGGAGACCCAGTACTTC. The encoded protein is CAISESGVQGETQYF.